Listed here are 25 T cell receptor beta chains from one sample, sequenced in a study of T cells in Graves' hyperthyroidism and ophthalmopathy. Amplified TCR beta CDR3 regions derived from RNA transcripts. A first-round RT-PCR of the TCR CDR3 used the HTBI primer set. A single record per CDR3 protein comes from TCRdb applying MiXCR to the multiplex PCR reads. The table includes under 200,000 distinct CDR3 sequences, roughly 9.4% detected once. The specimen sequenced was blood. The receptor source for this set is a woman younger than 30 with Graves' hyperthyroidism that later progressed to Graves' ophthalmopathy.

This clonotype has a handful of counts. This CDR3 reads CASSRGNEQYF. The CDR3 nucleotides read TGTGCCAGTAGTAGAGGAAACGAGCAGTACTTC. The gene calls are TRBV19 and TRBJ2-7, with D unclear. The CDR3 sequence is 11 residues long. Germline CDR1 LNHDA, CDR2 SQIVND (reference sequence). V was cut by 4 bases and J by 5 bases, with 6 bases left in between.

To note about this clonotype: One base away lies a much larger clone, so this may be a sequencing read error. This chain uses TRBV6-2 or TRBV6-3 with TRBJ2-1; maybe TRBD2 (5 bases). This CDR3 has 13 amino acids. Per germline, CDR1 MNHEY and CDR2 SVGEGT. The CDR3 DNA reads TGTACCAGCAACGAGGGTCCCTACAATGAGCAGTTCTTC. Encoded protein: CTSNEGPYNEQFF.

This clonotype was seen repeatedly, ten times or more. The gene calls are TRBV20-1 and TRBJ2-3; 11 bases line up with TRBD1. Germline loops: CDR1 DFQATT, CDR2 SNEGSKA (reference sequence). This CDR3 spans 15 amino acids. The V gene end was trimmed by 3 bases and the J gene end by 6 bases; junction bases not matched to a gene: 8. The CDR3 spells CSASKGQGASDTQYF. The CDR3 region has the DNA TGCAGTGCTAGTAAAGGACAGGGGGCGAGCGATACGCAGTATTTT.

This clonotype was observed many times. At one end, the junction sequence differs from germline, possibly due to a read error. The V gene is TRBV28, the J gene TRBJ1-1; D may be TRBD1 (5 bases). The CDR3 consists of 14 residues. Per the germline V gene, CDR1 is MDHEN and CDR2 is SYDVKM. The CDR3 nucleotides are TGTACCAGCAGTTTTAGGGGATTGAGCACTGAAGCTTTCTTT. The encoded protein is CTSSFRGLSTEAFF.

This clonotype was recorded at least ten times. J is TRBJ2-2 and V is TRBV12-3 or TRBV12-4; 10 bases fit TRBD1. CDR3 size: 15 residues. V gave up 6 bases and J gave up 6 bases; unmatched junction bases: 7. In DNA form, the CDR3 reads TGTGCCAGCAGCCCCGACAGGGGGCTTGCCGGGGAGCTGTTTTTT. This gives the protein CASSPDRGLAGELFF.

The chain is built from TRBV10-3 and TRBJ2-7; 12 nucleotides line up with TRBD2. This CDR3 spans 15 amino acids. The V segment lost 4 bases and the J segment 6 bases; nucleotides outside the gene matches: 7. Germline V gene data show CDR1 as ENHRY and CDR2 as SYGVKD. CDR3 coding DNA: TGTGCCATCAGTGTAGGGGGACTAGCGGGCGTCGAGCAGTACTTC. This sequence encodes CAISVGGLAGVEQYF.

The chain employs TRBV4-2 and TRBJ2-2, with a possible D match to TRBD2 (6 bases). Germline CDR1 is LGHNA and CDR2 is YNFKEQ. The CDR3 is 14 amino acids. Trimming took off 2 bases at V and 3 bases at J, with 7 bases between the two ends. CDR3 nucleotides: TGTGCCAGCAGCCAAAGACTAGACACCGGGGAGCTGTTTTTT. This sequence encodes CASSQRLDTGELFF.

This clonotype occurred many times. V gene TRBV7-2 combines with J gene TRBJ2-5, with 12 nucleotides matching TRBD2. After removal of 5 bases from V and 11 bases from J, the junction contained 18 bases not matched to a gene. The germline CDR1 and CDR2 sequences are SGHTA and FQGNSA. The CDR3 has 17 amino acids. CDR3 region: CASSLPHRLAGEPAQYF. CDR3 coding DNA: TGTGCCAGCAGCCTACCCCACCGACTAGCGGGGGAGCCGGCTCAGTACTTC.

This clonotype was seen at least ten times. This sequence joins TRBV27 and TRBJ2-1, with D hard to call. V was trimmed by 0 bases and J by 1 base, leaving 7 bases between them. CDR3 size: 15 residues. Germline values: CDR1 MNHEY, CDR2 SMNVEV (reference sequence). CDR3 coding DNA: TGTGCCAGCAGTTTATCGAGCAGGTCCTACAATGAGCAGTTCTTC. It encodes CASSLSSRSYNEQFF.

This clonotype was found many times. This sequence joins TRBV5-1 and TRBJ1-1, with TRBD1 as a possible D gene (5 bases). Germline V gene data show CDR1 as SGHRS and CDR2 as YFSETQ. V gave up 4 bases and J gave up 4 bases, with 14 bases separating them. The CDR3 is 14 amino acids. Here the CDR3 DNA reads TGCGCCAGCAGCAAGGGCAGGGATCTCACTGAAGCTTTCTTT. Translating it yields CASSKGRDLTEAFF.

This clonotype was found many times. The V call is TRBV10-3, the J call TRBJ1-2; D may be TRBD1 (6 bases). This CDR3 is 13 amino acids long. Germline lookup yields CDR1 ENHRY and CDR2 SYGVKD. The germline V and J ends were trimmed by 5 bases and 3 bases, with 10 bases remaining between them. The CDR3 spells CAISIGGDYGYTF. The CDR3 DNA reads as TGTGCCATCAGTATAGGGGGGGACTATGGCTACACCTTC.

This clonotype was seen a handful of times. The CDR3 reads CASSLNPLHLIEKTFSLNTEAFF. The CDR3, as DNA: TGTGCCAGCAGCTTAAACCCCCTCCATTTAATAGAAAAGACCTTCTCCTTGAACACTGAAGCTTTCTTT. The chain uses TRBV7-9 and TRBJ1-1, with D unclear. Germline lookup yields CDR1 SEHNR and CDR2 FQNEAQ (reference sequence). Trimming removed 2 bases from V and 0 bases from J, with 34 bases in between. There are 23 residues in the CDR3. The variable domain in full, completed from reference TRBV7-9 and TRBJ1-1, reads DTGVSQNPRHKITKRGQNVTFRCDPISEHNRLYWYRQTLGQGPEFLTYFQNEAQLEKSRLLSDRFSAERPKGSFSTLEIQRTEQGDSAMYLCASSLNPLHLIEKTFSLNTEAFFGQGTRLTVV.

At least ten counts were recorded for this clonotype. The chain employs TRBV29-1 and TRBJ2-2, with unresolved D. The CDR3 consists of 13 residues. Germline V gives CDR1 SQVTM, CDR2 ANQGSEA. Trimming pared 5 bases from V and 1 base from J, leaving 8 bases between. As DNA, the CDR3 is TGCAGCGTTTGGGCAAAGAACACCGGGGAGCTGTTTTTT. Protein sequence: CSVWAKNTGELFF.

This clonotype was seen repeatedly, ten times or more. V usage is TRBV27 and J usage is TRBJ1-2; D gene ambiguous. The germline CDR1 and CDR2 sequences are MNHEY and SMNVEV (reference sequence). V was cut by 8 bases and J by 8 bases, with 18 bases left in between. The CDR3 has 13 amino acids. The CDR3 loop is CASALGWTGGYTF. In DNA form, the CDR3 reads TGTGCCAGCGCCCTAGGATGGACGGGCGGCTACACCTTC.

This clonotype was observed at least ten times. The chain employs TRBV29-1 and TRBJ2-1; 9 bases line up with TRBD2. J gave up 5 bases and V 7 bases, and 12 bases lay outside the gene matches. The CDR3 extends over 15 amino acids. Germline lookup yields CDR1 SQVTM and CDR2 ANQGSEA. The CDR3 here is CSARGGEIADNEQFF. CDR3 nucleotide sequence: TGCAGCGCGCGGGGGGGGGAGATAGCGGACAATGAGCAGTTCTTC.

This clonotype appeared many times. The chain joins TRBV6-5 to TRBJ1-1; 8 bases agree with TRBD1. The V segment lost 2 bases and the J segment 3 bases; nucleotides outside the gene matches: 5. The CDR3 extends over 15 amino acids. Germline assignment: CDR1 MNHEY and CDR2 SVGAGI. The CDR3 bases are TGTGCCAGCAGTTACAGACAGGGGTTGTACACTGAAGCTTTCTTT. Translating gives CASSYRQGLYTEAFF.

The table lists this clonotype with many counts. The CDR3 reads CSASPGQSGNTIYF. CDR3 in DNA: TGCAGTGCTAGCCCAGGCCAGTCTGGAAACACCATATATTTT. The genes are TRBV20-1 and TRBJ1-3; D unclear. The V end lost 3 bases, the J end lost 1 base, and 10 bases lay between the germline ends. The CDR3 totals 14 residues. Germline V gene lookup returns CDR1 DFQATT and CDR2 SNEGSKA (reference sequence).

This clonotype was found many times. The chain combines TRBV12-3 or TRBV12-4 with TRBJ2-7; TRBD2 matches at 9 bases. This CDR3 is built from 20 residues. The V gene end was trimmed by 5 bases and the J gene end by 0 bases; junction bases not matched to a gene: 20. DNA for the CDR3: TGTGCCAGCAGTAGGCAGGCGGGAGGGGTTTTTGGGGTCACCTCCTACGAGCAGTACTTC. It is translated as CASSRQAGGVFGVTSYEQYF.

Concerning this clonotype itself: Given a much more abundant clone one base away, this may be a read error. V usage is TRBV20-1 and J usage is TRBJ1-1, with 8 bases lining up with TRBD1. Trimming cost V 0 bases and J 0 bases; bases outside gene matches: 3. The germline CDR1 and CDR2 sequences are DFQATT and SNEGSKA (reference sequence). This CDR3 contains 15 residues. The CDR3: CSARDGDRMNTEAFF. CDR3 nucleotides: TGCAGTGCTAGAGATGGGGACAGGATGAACACTGAAGCTTTCTTT.

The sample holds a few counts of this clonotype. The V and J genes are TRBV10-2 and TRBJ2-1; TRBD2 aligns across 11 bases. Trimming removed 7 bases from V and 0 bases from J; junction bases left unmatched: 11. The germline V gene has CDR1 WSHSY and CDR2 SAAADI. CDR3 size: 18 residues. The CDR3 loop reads CASTGGTSGVSSYNEQFF. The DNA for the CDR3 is TGCGCCAGCACTGGGGGGACTAGCGGAGTGAGCTCCTACAATGAGCAGTTCTTC.

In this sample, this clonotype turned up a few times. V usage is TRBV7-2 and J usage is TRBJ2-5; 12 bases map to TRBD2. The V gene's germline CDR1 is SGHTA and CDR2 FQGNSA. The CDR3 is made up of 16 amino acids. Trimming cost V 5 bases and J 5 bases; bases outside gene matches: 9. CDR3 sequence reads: CASSARLAGAVETQYF. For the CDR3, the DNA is TGTGCCAGCAGCGCCCGACTAGCGGGAGCGGTGGAGACCCAGTACTTC.

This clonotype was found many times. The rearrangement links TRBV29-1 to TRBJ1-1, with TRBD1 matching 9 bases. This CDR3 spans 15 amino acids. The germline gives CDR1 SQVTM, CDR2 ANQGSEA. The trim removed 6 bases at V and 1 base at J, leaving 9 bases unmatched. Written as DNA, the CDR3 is TGCAGCGTATCTCTCCGGGACAGGGCGAACACTGAAGCTTTCTTT. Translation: CSVSLRDRANTEAFF.

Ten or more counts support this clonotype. CDR3 nucleotides: TGTGCCAGCAGTGAACGCCAGAGTAATAATGAAAAACTGTTTTTT. It encodes CASSERQSNNEKLFF. The rearrangement links TRBV2 to TRBJ1-4; D uncertain. The ends were cut back, 2 bases at V and 4 bases at J, with 11 bases in the middle. CDR3 length equals 15 residues. Germline CDR1 SNHLY, CDR2 FYNNEI.

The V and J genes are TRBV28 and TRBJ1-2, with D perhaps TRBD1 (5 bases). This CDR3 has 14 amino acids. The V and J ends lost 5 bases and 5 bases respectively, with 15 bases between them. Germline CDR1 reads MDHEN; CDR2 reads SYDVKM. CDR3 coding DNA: TGTGCCAGCAGTATCCCGGGACCTTCGTATGGCTACACCTTC. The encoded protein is CASSIPGPSYGYTF.

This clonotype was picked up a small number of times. CDR3 region: CASSLDRPQIQETQYF. The CDR3 nucleotides read TGCGCCAGCAGCTTGGACAGGCCCCAGATTCAAGAGACCCAGTACTTC. V and J are TRBV5-1 and TRBJ2-5, with a weak D call TRBD1 (5 bases). Germline V gives CDR1 SGHRS, CDR2 YFSETQ. The V gene lost 0 bases and the J gene lost 2 bases, with 14 bases spanning the gap. CDR3 length: 16 amino acids.